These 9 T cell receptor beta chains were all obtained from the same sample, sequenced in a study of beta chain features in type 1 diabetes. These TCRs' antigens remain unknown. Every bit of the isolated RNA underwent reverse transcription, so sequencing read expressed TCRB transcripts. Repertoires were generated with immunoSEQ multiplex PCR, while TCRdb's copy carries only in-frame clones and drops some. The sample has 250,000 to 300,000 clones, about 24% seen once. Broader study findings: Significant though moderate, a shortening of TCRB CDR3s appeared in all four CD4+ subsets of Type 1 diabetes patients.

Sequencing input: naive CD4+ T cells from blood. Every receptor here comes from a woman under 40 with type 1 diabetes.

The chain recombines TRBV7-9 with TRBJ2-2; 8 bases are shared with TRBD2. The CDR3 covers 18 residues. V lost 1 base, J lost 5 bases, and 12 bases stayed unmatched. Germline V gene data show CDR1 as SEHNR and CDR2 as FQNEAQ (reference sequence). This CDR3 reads CASSLGSSGRIDTGELFF. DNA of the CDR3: TGTGCCAGCAGCTTAGGGAGCAGCGGGAGAATTGATACCGGGGAGCTGTTTTTT.

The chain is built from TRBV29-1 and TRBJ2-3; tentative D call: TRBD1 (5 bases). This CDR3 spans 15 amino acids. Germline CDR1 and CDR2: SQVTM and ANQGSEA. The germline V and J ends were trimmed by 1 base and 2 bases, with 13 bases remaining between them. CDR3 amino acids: CSVEGVAGFTDTQYF. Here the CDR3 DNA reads TGCAGCGTTGAAGGGGTAGCAGGGTTCACAGATACGCAGTATTTT.

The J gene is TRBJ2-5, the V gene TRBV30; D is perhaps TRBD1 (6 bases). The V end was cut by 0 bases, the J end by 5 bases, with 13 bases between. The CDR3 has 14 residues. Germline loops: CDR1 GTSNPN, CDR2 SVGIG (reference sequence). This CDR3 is CAWSVTGRSETQYF. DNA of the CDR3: TGTGCCTGGAGTGTAACAGGGAGAAGCGAGACCCAGTACTTC.

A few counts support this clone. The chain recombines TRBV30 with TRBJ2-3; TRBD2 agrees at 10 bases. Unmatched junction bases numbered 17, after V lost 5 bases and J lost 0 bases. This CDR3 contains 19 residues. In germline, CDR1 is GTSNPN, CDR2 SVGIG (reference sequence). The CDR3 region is CAWGGASGRTYPSTDTQYF. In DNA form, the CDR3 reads TGTGCCTGGGGAGGGGCTAGCGGGAGAACCTACCCCAGCACAGATACGCAGTATTTT.

This CDR3 reads CASSKQGTDTQYF. The CDR3 nucleotides read TGTGCCAGCAGTAAACAGGGCACAGATACGCAGTATTTT. J is TRBJ2-3 and V is TRBV9, with D possibly being TRBD1 (5 bases). The V and J ends lost 5 bases and 1 base respectively, with 8 bases between them. CDR3 length: 13 residues. Per germline, CDR1 SGDLS and CDR2 YYNGEE. Full variable domain (remainder filled in from reference TRBV9 and TRBJ2-3): DSGVTQTPKHLITATGQRVTLRCSPRSGDLSVYWYQQSLDQGLQFLIQYYNGEERAKGNILERFSAQQFPDLHSELNLSSLELGDSALYFCASSKQGTDTQYFGPGTRLTVL.

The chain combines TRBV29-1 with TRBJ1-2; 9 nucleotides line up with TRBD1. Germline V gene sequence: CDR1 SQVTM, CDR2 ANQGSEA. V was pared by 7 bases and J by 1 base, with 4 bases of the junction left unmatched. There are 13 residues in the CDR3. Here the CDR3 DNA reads TGCAGCGCAGGACAGGGGATTAACTATGGCTACACCTTC. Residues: CSAGQGINYGYTF.

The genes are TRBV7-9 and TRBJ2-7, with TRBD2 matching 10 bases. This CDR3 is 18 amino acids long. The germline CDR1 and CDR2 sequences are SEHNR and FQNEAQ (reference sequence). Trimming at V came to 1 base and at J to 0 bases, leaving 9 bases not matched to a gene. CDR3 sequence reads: CASSLVGLADLYSYEQYF. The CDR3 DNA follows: TGTGCCAGCAGCTTAGTAGGACTAGCGGATCTATACTCCTACGAGCAGTACTTC.

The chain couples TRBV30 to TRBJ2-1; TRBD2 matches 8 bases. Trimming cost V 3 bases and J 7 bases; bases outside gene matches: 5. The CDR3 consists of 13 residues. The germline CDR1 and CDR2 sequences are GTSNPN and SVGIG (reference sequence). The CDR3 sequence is CAWSPGGPNEQFF. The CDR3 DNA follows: TGTGCCTGGAGCCCGGGAGGGCCTAATGAGCAGTTCTTC. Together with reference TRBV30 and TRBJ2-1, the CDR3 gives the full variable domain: SQTIHQWPATLVQPVGSPLSLECTVEGTSNPNLYWYRQAAGRGLQLLFYSVGIGQISSEVPQNLSASRPQDRQFILSSKKLLLSDSGFYLCAWSPGGPNEQFFGPGTRLTVL.

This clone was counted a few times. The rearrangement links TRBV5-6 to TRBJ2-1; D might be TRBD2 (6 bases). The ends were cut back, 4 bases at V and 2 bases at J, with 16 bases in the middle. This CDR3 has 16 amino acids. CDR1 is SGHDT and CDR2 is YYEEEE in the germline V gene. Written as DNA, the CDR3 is TGTGCCAGCAGCCTAGTAGCGGCCCAACCCTACAATGAGCAGTTCTTC. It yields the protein CASSLVAAQPYNEQFF.